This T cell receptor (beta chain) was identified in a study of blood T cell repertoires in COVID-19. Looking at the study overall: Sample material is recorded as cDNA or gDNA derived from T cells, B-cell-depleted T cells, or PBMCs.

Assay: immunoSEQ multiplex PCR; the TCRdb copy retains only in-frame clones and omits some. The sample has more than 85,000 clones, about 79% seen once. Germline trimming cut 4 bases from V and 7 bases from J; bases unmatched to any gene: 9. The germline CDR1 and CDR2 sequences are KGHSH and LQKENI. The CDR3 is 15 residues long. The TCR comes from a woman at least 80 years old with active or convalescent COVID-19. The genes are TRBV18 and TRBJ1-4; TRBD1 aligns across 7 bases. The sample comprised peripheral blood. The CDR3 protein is CASSLNRGFGEKLFF. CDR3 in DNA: TGTGCCAGCTCACTTAACAGGGGATTCGGTGAAAAACTGTTTTTT. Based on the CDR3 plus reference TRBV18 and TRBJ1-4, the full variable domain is NAGVMQNPRHLVRRRGQEARLRCSPMKGHSHVYWYRQLPEEGLKFMVYLQKENIIDESGMPKERFSAEFPKEGPSILRIQQVVRGDSAAYFCASSLNRGFGEKLFFGSGTQLSVL.